One sample yielded the 10 T cell receptor beta chains listed below, sequenced in a study of T cell changes during pregnancy in multiple sclerosis. The data were produced by immunoSEQ multiplex PCR, yet TCRdb's version contains in-frame clones alone and is incomplete. The sample yields approximately 40,000 clones, about 87% seen once. The sequencing here drew on CD4+ T cells from peripheral blood mononuclear cells, taken before pregnancy. The source of these receptors is a female donor with multiple sclerosis, enrolled in a pregnancy study.

DNA of the CDR3: TGTGCCATCAGCGCCGAACTAGCGGGGGCGGGGGATACGCAGTATTTT. The encoded protein is CAISAELAGAGDTQYF. The rearrangement links TRBV10-3 to TRBJ2-3; 11 bases line up with TRBD2. Germline trimming cut 6 bases from V and 6 bases from J; bases unmatched to any gene: 11. The CDR3 covers 16 residues. The V gene's germline CDR1 is ENHRY and CDR2 SYGVKD.

V and J are TRBV21-1 and TRBJ2-4; the D call of TRBD1 is as the table states it, not checked on the DNA. TRBV21-1 is shown as a pseudogene. The CDR3 sequence is 17 residues long. The CDR3 nucleotides read TGTGCCAGCAGCGAATTGGACCAGGGGAACGCCAAAAACATTCAGTACTTC. It is translated as CASSELDQGNAKNIQYF.

The chain uses TRBV5-1 and TRBJ1-2, with 10 bases that match TRBD1. CDR1 is SGHRS and CDR2 is YFSETQ in the germline V gene. V lost 4 bases and J lost 5; bases outside the gene matches: 2. The CDR3 runs 13 residues. CDR3 bases: TGCGCCAGCAGCCCGGACAGGGGGTATGGCTACACCTTC. Its translation is CASSPDRGYGYTF.

V is TRBV19 and J is TRBJ1-1; 12 bases match TRBD1. Germline trimming cut 7 bases from V and 5 bases from J; bases unmatched to any gene: 8. The length of the CDR3 is 15 residues. Germline lookup yields CDR1 LNHDA and CDR2 SQIVND (reference sequence). The CDR3 nucleotides read TGTGCCAGTACTGGGGACAGGGGGCTAAGGACTGAAGCTTTCTTT. This codes for CASTGDRGLRTEAFF.

V is TRBV29-1 and J is TRBJ2-1, with TRBD1 matching over 8 bases. Germline V CDR1 and CDR2: SQVTM, ANQGSEA. The CDR3 runs to 13 residues. The V gene end was trimmed by 7 bases and the J gene end by 5 bases; junction bases not matched to a gene: 7. CDR3 protein: CSAGTGRNNEQFF. The CDR3 coding sequence is TGCAGCGCAGGGACAGGTAGAAACAATGAGCAGTTCTTC.

This sequence joins TRBV7-9 and TRBJ1-2; TRBD1 might be the D (6 bases). Germline CDR1 reads SEHNR; CDR2 reads FQNEAQ (reference sequence). CDR3 length: 15 amino acids. V lost 4 bases, J lost 4 bases, and 16 bases lay in between. CDR3 protein: CASSSWTVTLYGYTF. The CDR3 region has the DNA TGTGCCAGCAGCTCCTGGACAGTCACCCTCTATGGCTACACCTTC. The whole variable domain, filled in from reference TRBV7-9 and TRBJ1-2, reads DTGVSQNPRHKITKRGQNVTFRCDPISEHNRLYWYRQTLGQGPEFLTYFQNEAQLEKSRLLSDRFSAERPKGSFSTLEIQRTEQGDSAMYLCASSSWTVTLYGYTFGSGTRLTVV.

The gene calls are TRBV4-3 and TRBJ1-1, with D maybe TRBD1 (6 bases). Trimming removed 3 bases at V and 5 bases at J, with 19 bases between. The CDR3 covers 16 residues. Germline CDR1 and CDR2: LGHNA and YSLEER. The CDR3 sequence: CASSHLVRTAGTEAFF. The CDR3 coding sequence is TGCGCCAGCAGCCACCTGGTCAGGACAGCGGGGACTGAAGCTTTCTTT.

This clone was observed a single time. J is TRBJ1-1 and V is TRBV4-3; D perhaps matches TRBD1 (5 bases). This CDR3 spans 14 amino acids. The germline CDR1 and CDR2 sequences are LGHNA and YSLEER. V lost 4 bases and J lost 1, with 10 bases in between. In DNA form, the CDR3 reads TGCGCCAGCAGCCTGACTCAGGGGAACACTGAAGCTTTCTTT. Its protein is CASSLTQGNTEAFF.

This chain joins TRBV19 and TRBJ1-1; 7 bases fit TRBD1. Unmatched junction bases numbered 0, after V lost 4 bases and J lost 1 base. This CDR3 has 13 amino acids. Germline CDR1 reads LNHDA; CDR2 reads SQIVND (reference sequence). The CDR3 DNA follows: TGTGCCAGTAGTAACAGGGGGAACACTGAAGCTTTCTTT. Translating it yields CASSNRGNTEAFF.

The chain carries TRBV7-2 and TRBJ1-2; tentatively, D is TRBD1 (5 bases). The length of the CDR3 is 13 residues. CDR1 SGHTA and CDR2 FQGNSA come from the germline V gene. V lost 3 bases and J lost 3, with 8 bases in between. The CDR3 spells CASSFDRYYGYTF. In DNA form, the CDR3 reads TGTGCCAGCAGCTTTGACAGATACTATGGCTACACCTTC.